These T cell receptor beta chains were read from a single sample in a study of STAT5B mutations in CD4+ large granular lymphocyte leukemia. Clones were sequenced by immunoSEQ multiplex PCR, and TCRdb holds only the in-frame ones, with some missing. The repertoire includes 30,000 to 35,000 clones, 65% to 70% of them detected once, and approximately 2.7% sits in the top ten. The sequencing input was CD4+ T cells from blood buffy coats. The receptors come from a human donor in good health. The CDR3 runs from the conserved cysteine through the conserved F or W. D genes are given only for firm matches. Expanded clones get a size class; other rows say once, few or many, or leave the size out.

v_call: TRBV5-6; d_call: -; j_call: TRBJ2-5; clone_size: -; cdr3_aa: CASSLGGQQETQYF; cdr3_nt: TGTGCCAGCAGCTTGGGGGGCCAGCAAGAGACCCAGTACTTC
v_call: TRBV27; d_call: -; j_call: TRBJ2-2; clone_size: few; cdr3_aa: CASSLSAVSNTGELFF; cdr3_nt: TGTGCCAGCAGTTTATCGGCAGTGTCGAACACCGGGGAGCTGTTTTTT
v_call: TRBV5-1; d_call: -; j_call: TRBJ2-1; clone_size: -; cdr3_aa: CASGAQDYNEQFF; cdr3_nt: TGCGCCAGCGGGGCGCAGGACTACAATGAGCAGTTCTTC
v_call: TRBV6-5; d_call: -; j_call: TRBJ1-1; clone_size: few; cdr3_aa: CASSFKGTEAFF; cdr3_nt: TGTGCCAGCAGTTTCAAGGGCACTGAAGCTTTCTTT
v_call: TRBV4-3; d_call: -; j_call: TRBJ2-7; clone_size: -; cdr3_aa: CASSRAQGYEQYF; cdr3_nt: TGCGCCAGCAGCAGGGCCCAGGGCTACGAGCAGTACTTC
v_call: TRBV7-2; d_call: -; j_call: TRBJ2-5; clone_size: -; cdr3_aa: CASSFGPPETQYF; cdr3_nt: TGTGCCAGCAGCTTCGGACCCCCCGAGACCCAGTACTTC
v_call: TRBV7-2; d_call: -; j_call: TRBJ1-1; clone_size: -; cdr3_aa: CASSGQGGGTEAFF; cdr3_nt: TGTGCCAGCAGCGGCCAGGGTGGGGGCACTGAAGCTTTCTTT
v_call: TRBV9; d_call: -; j_call: TRBJ2-3; clone_size: -; cdr3_aa: CASSAHTDTQYF; cdr3_nt: TGTGCCAGCAGCGCCCACACAGATACGCAGTATTTT
v_call: TRBV7-3; d_call: -; j_call: TRBJ2-2; clone_size: -; cdr3_aa: CASSPRIGELFF; cdr3_nt: TGTGCCAGCAGCCCCCGAATTGGCGAGCTGTTTTTT
v_call: TRBV19; d_call: TRBD1; j_call: TRBJ1-1; clone_size: -; cdr3_aa: CASSIERRTGLNTEAFF; cdr3_nt: TGTGCCAGTAGTATAGAGAGAAGGACAGGGCTGAACACTGAAGCTTTCTTT
v_call: TRBV18; d_call: -; j_call: TRBJ2-7; clone_size: -; cdr3_aa: CASSPIISPSGALEQYF; cdr3_nt: TGTGCCAGCTCACCTATAATCTCCCCCTCAGGGGCCTTGGAGCAGTACTTC
v_call: TRBV6-5; d_call: -; j_call: TRBJ2-7; clone_size: -; cdr3_aa: CASFLEGPPYEQYF; cdr3_nt: TGTGCCAGCTTCTTAGAAGGTCCACCCTACGAGCAGTACTTC
v_call: TRBV5-1; d_call: -; j_call: TRBJ2-7; clone_size: -; cdr3_aa: CASSPGGAYYEQYF; cdr3_nt: TGCGCCAGCAGCCCTGGGGGGGCCTACTACGAGCAGTACTTC
v_call: TRBV9; d_call: -; j_call: TRBJ1-3; clone_size: -; cdr3_aa: CASSVEGLSSGNTIYF; cdr3_nt: TGTGCCAGCAGCGTAGAAGGTCTCAGCTCTGGAAACACCATATATTTT
v_call: TRBV5-6; d_call: -; j_call: TRBJ2-7; clone_size: -; cdr3_aa: CASSFDDEQYF; cdr3_nt: TGTGCCAGCAGCTTTGACGACGAGCAGTACTTC
v_call: TRBV7-8; d_call: TRBD2; j_call: TRBJ2-1; clone_size: -; cdr3_aa: CASSYGGARYNEQFF; cdr3_nt: TGTGCCAGCAGCTACGGGGGGGCCCGATACAATGAGCAGTTCTTC
v_call: TRBV21-1; d_call: -; j_call: TRBJ2-7; clone_size: -; cdr3_aa: CASSKRIGLAGAYEQYF; cdr3_nt: TGTGCCAGCAGCAAAAGGATAGGACTAGCGGGAGCCTACGAGCAGTACTTC
v_call: TRBV2; d_call: -; j_call: TRBJ2-2; clone_size: -; cdr3_aa: CANSRGNTGELFF; cdr3_nt: TGTGCCAATTCCCGGGGGAACACCGGGGAGCTGTTTTTT
v_call: TRBV6-6; d_call: TRBD1; j_call: TRBJ1-6; clone_size: -; cdr3_aa: CASSLDRGNSPLHF; cdr3_nt: TGTGCCAGCAGTCTCGACAGGGGTAACTCACCCCTCCACTTT
v_call: TRBV4-3; d_call: -; j_call: TRBJ2-4; clone_size: -; cdr3_aa: CASSRSTQDIQYF; cdr3_nt: TGCGCCAGCAGTAGAAGTACGCAGGACATTCAGTACTTC
v_call: TRBV6-5; d_call: -; j_call: TRBJ1-1; clone_size: -; cdr3_aa: CASKGREEHTEAFF; cdr3_nt: TGTGCCAGCAAGGGGCGGGAGGAGCACACTGAAGCTTTCTTT
v_call: TRBV11-2; d_call: -; j_call: TRBJ2-2; clone_size: -; cdr3_aa: CASSAIAVPGTGELFF; cdr3_nt: TGTGCCAGCAGCGCCATAGCGGTTCCGGGGACCGGGGAGCTGTTTTTT
v_call: TRBV5-1; d_call: -; j_call: TRBJ2-2; clone_size: -; cdr3_aa: CASSSTGFANTGELFF; cdr3_nt: TGCGCCAGCAGCTCCACAGGGTTCGCGAACACCGGGGAGCTGTTTTTT
v_call: TRBV4-2; d_call: -; j_call: TRBJ1-4; clone_size: -; cdr3_aa: CASSQVGAGSTNEKLFF; cdr3_nt: TGTGCCAGCAGCCAAGTGGGGGCGGGCTCGACTAATGAAAAACTGTTTTTT
v_call: TRBV9; d_call: -; j_call: TRBJ1-5; clone_size: few; cdr3_aa: CASSSNNQPQHF; cdr3_nt: TGTGCCAGCAGCAGCAACAATCAGCCCCAGCATTTT
v_call: TRBV7-2; d_call: -; j_call: TRBJ1-2; clone_size: -; cdr3_aa: CASSKDRPLGYTF; cdr3_nt: TGTGCCAGCAGCAAGGATAGGCCCTTGGGCTACACCTTC
v_call: TRBV19; d_call: -; j_call: TRBJ1-1; clone_size: -; cdr3_aa: CASSIGQPGAEAFF; cdr3_nt: TGTGCCAGTAGCATTGGACAGCCCGGGGCTGAAGCTTTCTTT
v_call: TRBV18; d_call: TRBD2; j_call: TRBJ2-3; clone_size: -; cdr3_aa: CASSPSGASTDTQYF; cdr3_nt: TGTGCCAGCTCACCTAGCGGGGCTAGCACAGATACGCAGTATTTT
v_call: TRBV6-5; d_call: TRBD1; j_call: TRBJ1-1; clone_size: -; cdr3_aa: CASSKQGAQNTEAFF; cdr3_nt: TGTGCCAGCAGTAAACAGGGGGCCCAGAACACTGAAGCTTTCTTT
v_call: TRBV9; d_call: -; j_call: TRBJ1-2; clone_size: -; cdr3_aa: CASSVGNANYGYTF; cdr3_nt: TGTGCCAGCAGCGTGGGGAACGCTAACTATGGCTACACCTTC